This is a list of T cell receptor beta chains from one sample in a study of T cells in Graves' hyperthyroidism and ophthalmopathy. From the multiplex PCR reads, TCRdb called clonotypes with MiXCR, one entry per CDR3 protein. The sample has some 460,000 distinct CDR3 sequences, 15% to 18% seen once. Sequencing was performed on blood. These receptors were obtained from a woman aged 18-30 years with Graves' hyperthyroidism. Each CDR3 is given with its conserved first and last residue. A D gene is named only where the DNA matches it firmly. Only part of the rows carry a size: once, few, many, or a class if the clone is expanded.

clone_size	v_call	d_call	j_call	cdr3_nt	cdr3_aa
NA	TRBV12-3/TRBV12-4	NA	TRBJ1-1	TGTGCCAGCGTTGGGGGGGAGAACACTGAAGCTTTCTTT	CASVGGENTEAFF
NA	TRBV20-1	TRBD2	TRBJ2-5	TGCAGTGCTAGAGAGCGGGGGATGTGGGAGACCCAGTACTTC	CSARERGMWETQYF
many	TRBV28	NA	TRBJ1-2	TGTGCCAGCAGTTCCTACGGGGGCTCGAGGGGCAACTATGGCTACACCTTC	CASSSYGGSRGNYGYTF
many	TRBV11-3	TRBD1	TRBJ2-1	TGTGCCAGCAGTCCGGGACAGGGGATCTACAATGAGCAGTTCTTC	CASSPGQGIYNEQFF
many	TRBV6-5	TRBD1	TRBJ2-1	TGTGCCAGCAGTTACTCGACAGGGGTGAGGAATGAGCAGTTCTTC	CASSYSTGVRNEQFF
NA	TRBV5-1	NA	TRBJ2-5	TGCACCAGCAGCTTGAGGGAGACCCAGTACTTC	CTSSLRETQYF
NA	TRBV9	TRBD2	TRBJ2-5	TGTGCCAGCAGCGTGCGCCACCCCCAGGAGCGGGGGGGCCTCCTAACCCAGTACTTC	CASSVRHPQERGGLLTQYF
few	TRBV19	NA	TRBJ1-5	TGTGCCAGTAGTAACCCCAGGATTAGCAATCAGCCCCAGCATTTT	CASSNPRISNQPQHF
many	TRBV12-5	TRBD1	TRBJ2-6	TGTGCTAGTGGTTTGGCTTCCGGGACAGGATTATCGGGGGCCAACGTCCTGACTTTC	CASGLASGTGLSGANVLTF
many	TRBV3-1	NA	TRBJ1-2	TGTGCCAGCAGCCAAGGTCAGGGCTACACCTTC	CASSQGQGYTF
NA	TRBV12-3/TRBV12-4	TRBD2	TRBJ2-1	TGTGCCAGCAGTCCGGGACTAGCCGGCGAGCAGTTCTTC	CASSPGLAGEQFF
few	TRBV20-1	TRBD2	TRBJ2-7	TGCAGTGCGCCGACTAGCTCAGGCGAGCAGTACTTC	CSAPTSSGEQYF
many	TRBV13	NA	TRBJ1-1	TGTGCCAGCAGCTTAGCCCGACCGAACACTGAAGCTTTCTTT	CASSLARPNTEAFF
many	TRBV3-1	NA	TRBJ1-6	TGTGCCAGCAGCTACTGGGCAGGTTCACCCCTCCACTTT	CASSYWAGSPLHF
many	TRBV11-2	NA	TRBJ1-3	TGTGCCAGCAGCTTAGGACGTATCTCTGGAAACACCATATATTTT	CASSLGRISGNTIYF
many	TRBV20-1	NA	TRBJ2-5	TGCAGTGCTAGAAGGCAAGAGACCCAGTACTTC	CSARRQETQYF
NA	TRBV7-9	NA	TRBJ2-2	TGTGCCAGCCGGGACTCCCAGAACACCGGGGAGCTGTTTTTT	CASRDSQNTGELFF
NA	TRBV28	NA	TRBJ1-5	TGTGCCAGCAGTCCAGAGGGTCAGCCCCAGCATTTT	CASSPEGQPQHF
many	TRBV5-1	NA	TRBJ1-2	TGCGCCAGCAGCCCTGGACGTTCAGCCTATGGCTACACCTTC	CASSPGRSAYGYTF
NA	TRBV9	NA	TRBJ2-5	TGTGCCAGCAGCGTAGGGGGCGGTCGTCAAGAGACCCAGTACTTC	CASSVGGGRQETQYF
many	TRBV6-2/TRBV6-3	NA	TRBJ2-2	TGTGCCAGCAGTTCTCGTGTAGAGGACTCTGAGCTGTTTTTT	CASSSRVEDSELFF
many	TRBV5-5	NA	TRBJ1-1	TGTGCCAGCAGCCTTCTCGGGACGGCCGTTATGAACACTGAAGCTTTCTTT	CASSLLGTAVMNTEAFF
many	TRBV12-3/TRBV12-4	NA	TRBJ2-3	TGTGCCAGCCGGGGCGGAGGATCGGGCACAGATACGCAGTATTTT	CASRGGGSGTDTQYF
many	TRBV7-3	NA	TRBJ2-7	TGTGCCAGCAGCTTGGGACCCCTTTCCTCCTACGAGCAGTACTTC	CASSLGPLSSYEQYF
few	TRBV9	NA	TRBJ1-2	TGTGCCAGCGCCCCGACAGCCAGGGAGAACTATGGCTACACCTTC	CASAPTARENYGYTF
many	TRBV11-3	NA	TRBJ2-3	TGTGCCAGCAGCCCGGGTTACGGGGGACCCACAGATACGCAGTATTTT	CASSPGYGGPTDTQYF
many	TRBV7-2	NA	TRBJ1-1	TGTGCCAGCAGCCCCCAGGGGAGGGCCACTGAAGCTTTCTTT	CASSPQGRATEAFF
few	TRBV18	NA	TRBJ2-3	TGTGCCGGCTCATCTCCTAGCGCCCAACGGGATACGCAGTATTTT	CAGSSPSAQRDTQYF
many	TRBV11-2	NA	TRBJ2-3	TGTGCCAGCAGCAAGGGCACGCGGGGCAGCAGCACAGATACGCAGTATTTT	CASSKGTRGSSTDTQYF
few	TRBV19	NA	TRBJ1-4	TGTGCCAGTAGTATAGTTGGCCCGGTGGCTGGAGCAACTAATGAAAAACTGTTTTTT	CASSIVGPVAGATNEKLFF
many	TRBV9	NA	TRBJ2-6	TGTGCCAGCAGCTCTCGACTAGTATCTGGGGCCAACGTCCTGACTTTC	CASSSRLVSGANVLTF
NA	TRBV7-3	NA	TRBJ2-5	TGTGCCAGCAGCCCAGGGGCTAGGGGGGGGGCCCAAGAGACCCAGTACTTC	CASSPGARGGAQETQYF
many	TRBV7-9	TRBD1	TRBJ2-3	TGTGCCGGCCGGACAGGGCGGGATACGCAGTATTTT	CAGRTGRDTQYF
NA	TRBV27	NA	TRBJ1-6	TGTGCCAGCAGCGCCTTGGAGGCTCGCTATAATTCACCCCTCCACTTT	CASSALEARYNSPLHF
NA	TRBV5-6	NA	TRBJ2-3	TGTGCCAGCAGCCTTCCCCACAAAGATACGCAGTATTTT	CASSLPHKDTQYF
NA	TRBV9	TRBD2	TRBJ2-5	TGTGCCAGCAGCGTAGGGTCTTGGGAAGCGGGGGGGGAGACCCAGTACTTC	CASSVGSWEAGGETQYF
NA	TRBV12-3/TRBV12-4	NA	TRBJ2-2	TGTGCCAGCAGCGCCAGGAACACCGGGGAGCTGTTTTTT	CASSARNTGELFF
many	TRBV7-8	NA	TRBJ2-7	TGTGCCAGCAGCTTAGTTTCCGCTAGTGCTGCCTACGAGCAGTACTTC	CASSLVSASAAYEQYF
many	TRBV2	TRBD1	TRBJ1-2	TGTGCCATCCTCTTAGGGACAGGGGTCTATGGCTACACCTTC	CAILLGTGVYGYTF
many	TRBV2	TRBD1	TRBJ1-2	TGTGCCAGCAGGCGGGACAGGGAAGGTGGCTACACCTTC	CASRRDREGGYTF
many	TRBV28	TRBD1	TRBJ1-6	TGTGCCAGCAGTTCTCCCCACAGGGGGCGCTCCTATAATTCACCCCTCCACTTT	CASSSPHRGRSYNSPLHF
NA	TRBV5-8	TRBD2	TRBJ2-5	TGTGCCAGCAGCTTGGGGGGGGGTATTTACCAAGAGACCCAGTACTTC	CASSLGGGIYQETQYF
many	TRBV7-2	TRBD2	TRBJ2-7	TGTGCCAGCAGCGCGGGACTAGCGGGAGGGCCTTACGACGAGCAGTACTTC	CASSAGLAGGPYDEQYF
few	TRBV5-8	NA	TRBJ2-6	TGTGCCAGCGGAATCGGACAGCGCCGTTCTGGGGCCAACGTCCTGACTTTC	CASGIGQRRSGANVLTF
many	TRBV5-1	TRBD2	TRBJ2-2	TGCGCCAGCGGATCCTTAGCGGGGGCCACCGGGGAGCTGTTTTTT	CASGSLAGATGELFF
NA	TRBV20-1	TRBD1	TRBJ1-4	TGCAGTGCTGGACAGGGCTCTCGAAATGAAAAACTGTTTTTT	CSAGQGSRNEKLFF
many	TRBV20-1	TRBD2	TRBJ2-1	TGCAGTCCGCACTTGACTAGCGGGAGGGCCGGTGAGCAGTTCTTC	CSPHLTSGRAGEQFF
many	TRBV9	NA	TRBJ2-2	TGTGCCAGCAGCGCGGGGACTTTCACCGGGGAGCTGTTTTTT	CASSAGTFTGELFF
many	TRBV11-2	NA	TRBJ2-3	TGTGCCAGCAGCTTAGTGGGGACCTTCACAGATACGCAGTATTTT	CASSLVGTFTDTQYF
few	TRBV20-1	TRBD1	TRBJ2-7	TGCAGTGCTAGAGCCGGGACAGGGGGCCACGAGCAGTACTTC	CSARAGTGGHEQYF
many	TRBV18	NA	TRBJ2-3	TGTGCCAGCTCACCTATACCGGACCACACAGATACGCAGTATTTT	CASSPIPDHTDTQYF
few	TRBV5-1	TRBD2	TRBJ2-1	TGCGCCAGCAGTTCTAAGGGGCTAGCGGGAGTTTTGGAGCAGTTCTTC	CASSSKGLAGVLEQFF
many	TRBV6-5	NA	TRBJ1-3	TGTGCCAGCAGTTACGACAGAACCTTTGGAAACACCATATATTTT	CASSYDRTFGNTIYF
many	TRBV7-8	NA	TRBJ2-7	TGTGCCAGCAGCTTAGTGGCAGGTTCCTACGAGCAGTACTTC	CASSLVAGSYEQYF
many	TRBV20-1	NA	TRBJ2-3	TGCAGTGCTAGCCCCGGACCCGGCGCAGATACGCAGTATTTT	CSASPGPGADTQYF
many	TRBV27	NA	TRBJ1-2	TGTGCCAGCAGTTTATCAGGCCCAGGGTATGGCTACACCTTC	CASSLSGPGYGYTF
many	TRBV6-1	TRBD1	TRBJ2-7	TGTGCCAGCAGTAGGGACAGCTACTACGAGCAGTACTTC	CASSRDSYYEQYF
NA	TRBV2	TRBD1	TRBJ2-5	TGTGCCAGCATGGGGGGACAGGGGCTGGAGACCCAGTACTTC	CASMGGQGLETQYF